These 4 T cell receptor beta chains came from one sample sequenced in a study of cytomegalovirus exposure and HLA in healthy donors. With 60 Vbeta and 13 Jbeta primers, the PCR was carried out. The assay was immunoSEQ multiplex PCR, and TCRdb's table has in-frame clones only and misses some. The sample shows more than 85,000 clones, 76% of them seen only once. Sequenced sample: PBMCs. Receptors were obtained from a man aged 30 to 39 in good health and CMV-seropositive.

The J gene is TRBJ2-5, the V gene TRBV29-1; no clear D. The germline V gene encodes CDR1 SQVTM and CDR2 ANQGSEA. The CDR3 length is 13 residues. Deletions cut 1 base from V and 1 base from J, with 7 bases between. Here the CDR3 DNA reads TGCAGCGTTGAAGTCGGAGCCCAAGAGACCCAGTACTTC. This gives the protein CSVEVGAQETQYF.

This clone was found once. The chain employs TRBV6-6 and TRBJ2-7; no clear D gene. CDR1 is MNHNY, CDR2 SVGAGI, per germline (reference sequence). The CDR3 runs 16 residues. The V and J ends lost 2 bases and 2 bases respectively, with 16 bases between them. The CDR3, as DNA: TGTGCCAGCAGTTACCGAGAGACCCGGGTGACCTACGAGCAGTACTTC. It yields the protein CASSYRETRVTYEQYF.

The rearrangement uses TRBV7-9 and TRBJ1-4; D possibly corresponds to TRBD1 (5 bases). This CDR3 spans 15 amino acids. Germline V CDR1 and CDR2: SEHNR, FQNEAQ (reference sequence). The ends were cut back, 3 bases at V and 5 bases at J, with 13 bases in the middle. The CDR3 is CASSFLEGPNEKLFF. The CDR3 DNA reads TGTGCCAGCAGCTTCTTGGAGGGGCCGAATGAAAAACTGTTTTTT.

The CDR3 is CASSQDLVRGRRETQYF. The CDR3 nucleotides read TGTGCCAGCAGCCAAGATCTAGTCAGGGGGCGCAGGGAGACCCAGTACTTC. The genes are TRBV14 and TRBJ2-5; 8 bases line up with TRBD1. This CDR3 has 17 residues. The germline CDR1 and CDR2 sequences are SGHDN and FVKESK. Trimming took 0 bases from V and 5 from J; bases not matched to a gene: 11.